The next 11 T cell receptor beta chains were all read from a single sample in a study of CD8+CD57+ T cells in acquired aplastic anemia. Profiles of TCR beta VDJ and CDR3 were generated from a genomic DNA template. TCRdb processed the reads anew with MiXCR; each CDR3 protein has one entry. Here the sample spans under 250,000 distinct CDR3 sequences, about 44% being singletons. Whoever was chosen for sequencing had shown CD8+CD57+ cell expansion by flow cytometry. The sample was sorted CD4+, CD8+, or CD8+CD57+ T cells (not recorded which) from PBMCs. The receptors derive from a human donor with aplastic anemia.

At least ten counts were recorded for this clonotype. This chain connects TRBV29-1 to TRBJ2-3; no definite D call. V was clipped by 7 bases and J by 2 bases, with 7 bases between them. CDR1 is SQVTM, CDR2 ANQGSEA, per germline. The CDR3 length is 11 residues. Here the CDR3 reads CSAVSTDTQYF. For the CDR3, the DNA is TGCAGCGCCGTTTCCACAGATACGCAGTATTTT.

V gene TRBV7-2 combines with J gene TRBJ2-7; maybe TRBD2 (6 bases). Trimming shortened V by 3 bases and J by 7 bases, and 19 bases separated the two germline ends. The CDR3 sequence is 15 residues long. Germline V gene data show CDR1 as SGHTA and CDR2 as FQGNSA. In DNA form, the CDR3 reads TGTGCCAGCAGCTTGGAGGGAAGCTCCTACAATGAGCAGTACTTC. The encoded protein is CASSLEGSSYNEQYF.

A note on this clonotype: This may arise from a read error, as a much more abundant clone is one base away. CDR3 coding DNA: TGTGGCAGCAGCTTAGGTGGTTGGGGAACGAACACCGGGGAGCTGTTTTTT. It encodes CGSSLGGWGTNTGELFF. This chain joins TRBV7-2 and TRBJ2-2; D not certain. The CDR3 has 17 residues. Germline CDR1 is SGHTA and CDR2 is FQGNSA. Filled out from reference TRBV7-2 and TRBJ2-2, the complete variable domain reads GAGVSQSPSNKVTEKGKDVELRCDPISGHTALYWYRQSLGQGLEFLIYFQGNSAPDKSGLPSDRFSAERTGGSVSTLTIQRTQQEDSAVYLCGSSLGGWGTNTGELFFGEGSRLTVL.

A note on this clonotype: A read error is possible here, since a much larger clone lies one base away. The rearrangement joins TRBV12-3 or TRBV12-4 to TRBJ2-1, with 13 bases fitting TRBD2. The CDR3 sequence is 16 residues long. The CDR3 coding sequence is TGTGCCGGCAGGCCTCGACTAGCGGGGGGTTACAATGAGCAGTTCTTC. Translating it yields CAGRPRLAGGYNEQFF.

This clonotype was seen a few times. This rearrangement joins TRBV6-1 to TRBJ1-4, with 11 positions matching TRBD1. The J segment lost 7 bases and the V segment lost 1 base, leaving 2 bases of the junction unmatched. Germline CDR1 and CDR2: MNHNS and SASEGT. The CDR3 is made up of 15 amino acids. The CDR3 sequence is CASSEGTGGTEKLFF. The CDR3 nucleotides read TGTGCCAGCAGTGAAGGGACAGGGGGCACTGAAAAACTGTTTTTT.

Comment on this clonotype: This may arise from a read error, as a much more abundant clone is one base away. Likely a read error: the CDR3 ends without its conserved phenylalanine or tryptophan. This chain joins TRBV12-3 or TRBV12-4 and TRBJ2-7; 11 positions match TRBD1. The CDR3 contains 15 residues. The ends lost 4 bases at V and 4 bases at J; junction bases unmatched: 6. The CDR3 DNA follows: TGTGCCAGCAGTTCCCCCGGGACAGGGGGTTACGAGCAGTACTCC. It specifies CASSSPGTGGYEQYS.

This rearrangement joins TRBV7-8 to TRBJ1-4, with a possible D match to TRBD1 (6 bases). The germline V and J ends were trimmed by 4 bases and 7 bases, with 19 bases remaining between them. The CDR3 covers 16 residues. The germline V gene has CDR1 SGHVS and CDR2 FQNEAQ. The chain's CDR3 is CASSSLTGEEGEKLFF. The CDR3 DNA reads as TGTGCCAGCAGCTCATTGACAGGAGAGGAAGGTGAAAAACTGTTTTTT. Full variable domain (outside the CDR3, taken from reference TRBV7-8 and TRBJ1-4): GAGVSQSPRYKVAKRGQDVALRCDPISGHVSLFWYQQALGQGPEFLTYFQNEAQLDKSGLPSDRFFAERPEGSVSTLKIQRTQQEDSAVYLCASSSLTGEEGEKLFFGSGTQLSVL.

As to this clonotype: A single base separates this from a much larger clone, so it may be a read error. The rearrangement joins TRBV9 to TRBJ2-3, with D perhaps TRBD2 (6 bases). Germline lookup yields CDR1 SGDLS and CDR2 YYNGEE. CDR3 length equals 17 residues. Trimming pared 3 bases from V and 1 base from J, leaving 18 bases between. The CDR3 bases are TGTGCCAGCAGCGCCGAGGAGGAGGGGCTCGGCACAGATACGCAGTATTTT. It specifies CASSAEEEGLGTDTQYF.

This clonotype came up many times. This chain uses TRBV7-9 with TRBJ2-7, with TRBD1 as a possible D gene (6 bases). V was trimmed by 4 bases and J by 5 bases, leaving 18 bases between them. The CDR3 has 15 residues. CDR1 SEHNR and CDR2 FQNEAQ come from the germline V gene (reference sequence). CDR3 region: CASSSIPNRAHEQYF. In DNA form, the CDR3 reads TGTGCCAGCAGCTCCATTCCTAACAGGGCCCACGAGCAGTACTTC.

This clonotype has at least ten counts. The chain combines TRBV5-5 with TRBJ1-6, with a possible D match to TRBD1 (5 bases). V lost 6 bases, J lost 9 bases, and 19 bases lay in between. The CDR3 is 15 amino acids. CDR1 is SGHKS and CDR2 is YYEKEE in the germline V gene (reference sequence). CDR3 DNA sequence: TGTGCCAGCAACGGTCGCCAGGGTGCCGCTTCACCCCTCCACTTT. This gives the protein CASNGRQGAASPLHF. Based on the CDR3 plus reference TRBV5-5 and TRBJ1-6, the full variable domain is DAGVTQSPTHLIKTRGQQVTLRCSPISGHKSVSWYQQVLGQGPQFIFQYYEKEERGRGNFPDRFSARQFPNYSSELNVNALLLGDSALYLCASNGRQGAASPLHFGNGTRLTVT.

The chain is built from TRBV5-8 and TRBJ1-5; weak D call: TRBD1 (6 bases). Trimming pared 4 bases from V and 11 bases from J, leaving 19 bases between. The length of the CDR3 is 14 residues. Germline V gene lookup returns CDR1 SGHTS and CDR2 YDEGEE. The CDR3 nucleotides read TGTGCCAGCAGCAAGCGGGGGGGCCAAGAGACCCAGCATTTT. This sequence encodes CASSKRGGQETQHF.